Below are 28 T cell receptor beta chains sequenced from a single sample in a study of blood T cell repertoires in COVID-19. Sequencing was performed with immunoSEQ multiplex PCR; in TCRdb, only in-frame clones are kept and a portion is missing. The table has tens of thousands of clones, about 81% seen once. The sample comprised peripheral blood. The receptors were sampled from a woman in her fifties or sixties with acute or convalescent COVID-19.

CDR3 coding DNA: TGCAGCGTTGTCGTGAACACTGAAGCTTTCTTT. This gives the protein CSVVVNTEAFF. The V gene is TRBV29-1, the J gene TRBJ1-1; D is unresolved. Trimming removed 4 bases from V and 0 bases from J, with 3 bases in between. Germline V CDR1 and CDR2: SQVTM, ANQGSEA. The CDR3 runs to 11 residues.

CDR3 loop: CASSEERAFIRDTQYF. The CDR3 DNA reads as TGTGCCAGCAGCGAAGAGCGCGCTTTTATTAGGGATACGCAGTATTTT. The chain links TRBV9 to TRBJ2-3; D is unclear. Germline-derived CDR1 and CDR2 are SGDLS and YYNGEE. Trimming cost V 3 bases and J 6 bases, with 20 bases left between them. This CDR3 has 16 amino acids.

This rearrangement joins TRBV10-2 to TRBJ1-3; TRBD1 aligns across 9 bases. The CDR3 spans 15 residues. CDR1 is WSHSY, CDR2 SAAADI, per germline. Unmatched junction bases numbered 5, after V lost 5 bases and J lost 3 bases. The CDR3 DNA reads TGCGCCAGCAGTCCGACAGGGGGAAATGGAAACACCATATATTTT. It encodes CASSPTGGNGNTIYF.

This sequence joins TRBV3-1 (or the pseudogene TRBV3-2) and TRBJ1-5; no clear D gene. Germline V lookup: CDR1 LGHDT, CDR2 YNNKEL (reference sequence). The CDR3 is 14 amino acids. Trimming took off 0 bases at V and 3 bases at J, with 6 bases between the two ends. CDR3 region: CASSQETNNQPQHF. CDR3 nucleotides: TGTGCCAGCAGCCAAGAGACAAACAATCAGCCCCAGCATTTT.

This chain connects TRBV18 to TRBJ2-7; 7 bases agree with TRBD1. Germline CDR1 and CDR2: KGHSH and LQKENI. V lost 3 bases and J lost 8; bases outside the gene matches: 16. The CDR3 is 16 residues long. The CDR3 coding sequence is TGTGCCAGCTCACCCCATCAACAATCGGGACAGAGAAAGCAGTACTTC. Its translation is CASSPHQQSGQRKQYF.

The V call is TRBV19, the J call TRBJ1-5; TRBD1 is a possible D gene (5 bases). This CDR3 comprises 14 residues. The germline V gene has CDR1 LNHDA and CDR2 SQIVND (reference sequence). Deletions cut 6 bases from V and 3 bases from J, with 12 bases between. CDR3 bases: TGTGCCAGTAGCACAGGAAAATCCAATCAGCCCCAGCATTTT. Amino acids: CASSTGKSNQPQHF.

CDR3 loop: CASSLGEAEQYF. CDR3 nucleotide sequence: TGTGCCAGCAGTTTAGGAGAGGCCGAGCAGTACTTC. The chain combines TRBV27 with TRBJ2-7; D is uncertain. V gave up 2 bases and J gave up 6 bases, with 8 bases separating them. The CDR3 runs to 12 residues. The germline CDR1 and CDR2 sequences are MNHEY and SMNVEV (reference sequence).

The CDR3 sequence: CASSLSGQTSYGYTF. For the CDR3, the DNA is TGTGCCAGCAGCTTGTCTGGACAGACTTCATATGGCTACACCTTC. The chain couples TRBV5-4 to TRBJ1-2; the D gene is possibly TRBD1 (6 bases). This CDR3 region has 15 residues. V was trimmed by 1 base and J by 5 bases, leaving 15 bases between them. Germline V gene lookup returns CDR1 SGHNT and CDR2 YYREEE (reference sequence). Full variable domain (outside the CDR3, taken from reference TRBV5-4 and TRBJ1-2): ETGVTQSPTHLIKTRGQQVTLRCSSQSGHNTVSWYQQALGQGPQFIFQYYREEENGRGNFPPRFSGLQFPNYSSELNVNALELDDSALYLCASSLSGQTSYGYTFGSGTRLTVV.

This chain connects TRBV7-3 to TRBJ2-3; TRBD2 matches at 8 bases. V shed 5 bases and J 1 base; nucleotides not matched to a gene: 5. This CDR3 has 15 residues. Germline loops: CDR1 SGHTA, CDR2 FQGTGA. CDR3 DNA: TGTGCCAGCAGCCGAGATAGCGGGGGCACAGATACGCAGTATTTT. Translation: CASSRDSGGTDTQYF.

The J gene is TRBJ2-5, the V gene TRBV20-1; TRBD2 aligns across 9 bases. Germline CDR1 is DFQATT and CDR2 is SNEGSKA (reference sequence). J lost 5 bases, V lost 3 bases, and 7 bases had no gene match. The CDR3 has 14 residues. The CDR3, as DNA: TGCAGTGCTAGTCCCCTAGCGGGGAAGGAGACCCAGTACTTC. It specifies CSASPLAGKETQYF.

This clone was counted a single time. V and J are TRBV2 and TRBJ1-5, with TRBD1 matching 7 bases. There are 15 residues in the CDR3. The V segment lost 8 bases and the J segment 4 bases; nucleotides outside the gene matches: 11. From germline, CDR1 is SNHLY and CDR2 FYNNEI. CDR3 sequence: CASSAEGTENQPQHF. CDR3 nucleotide sequence: TGTGCCAGCTCCGCGGAAGGGACAGAGAATCAGCCCCAGCATTTT.

The rearrangement links TRBV6-5 to TRBJ2-7; 11 nucleotides agree with TRBD2. Germline V gene sequence: CDR1 MNHEY, CDR2 SVGAGI. V gave up 6 bases and J gave up 5 bases; unmatched junction bases: 9. The CDR3 loop spans 15 amino acids. The CDR3 nucleotides read TGTGCCAGCAGACCACTAGCGGGGGATGTCGACGAGCAGTACTTC. Protein: CASRPLAGDVDEQYF.

This chain uses TRBV30 with TRBJ1-1; the D gene is possibly TRBD1 (6 bases). Germline-derived CDR1 and CDR2 are GTSNPN and SVGIG (reference sequence). Trimming took 0 bases from V and 3 from J, leaving 17 bases between them. The CDR3 has 16 residues. The CDR3 region is CAWSVGVGGVHTEAFF. CDR3 in DNA: TGTGCCTGGAGTGTGGGAGTAGGGGGAGTACACACTGAAGCTTTCTTT.

This chain uses TRBV19 with TRBJ1-5; D uncertain. V was cut by 3 bases and J by 0 bases, with 6 bases left in between. Per the germline V gene, CDR1 is LNHDA and CDR2 is SQIVND (reference sequence). This CDR3 spans 14 amino acids. DNA of the CDR3: TGTGCCAGTAGTATGGCGGCTAGCAATCAGCCCCAGCATTTT. Amino acid sequence: CASSMAASNQPQHF.

The rearrangement joins TRBV2 to TRBJ2-2; 8 nucleotides line up with TRBD2. Germline lookup yields CDR1 SNHLY and CDR2 FYNNEI. The CDR3 covers 15 residues. With V trimmed by 8 bases and J by 5 bases, 10 bases remained unmatched. CDR3 sequence: CASEAAGGETGELFF. In DNA form, the CDR3 reads TGTGCCAGCGAGGCGGCGGGGGGTGAAACCGGGGAGCTGTTTTTT.

The rearrangement uses TRBV27 and TRBJ2-1; maybe TRBD2 (6 bases). Germline CDR1 reads MNHEY; CDR2 reads SMNVEV (reference sequence). This CDR3 spans 14 amino acids. Trimming cost V 3 bases and J 3 bases, with 9 bases left between them. The CDR3 region is CASSLRGSYNEQFF. CDR3 coding DNA: TGTGCCAGCAGTTTGCGGGGTAGCTACAATGAGCAGTTCTTC.

The chain links TRBV19 to TRBJ2-3; 9 nucleotides agree with TRBD2. The CDR3 is 13 residues long. V lost 5 bases, J lost 6 bases, and 3 bases stayed unmatched. Germline values: CDR1 LNHDA, CDR2 SQIVND (reference sequence). The CDR3 loop reads CASSSGTSDTQYF. The CDR3 bases are TGTGCCAGTAGTTCGGGGACTAGCGATACGCAGTATTTT. The complete variable domain, with remaining parts taken from reference TRBV19 and TRBJ2-3, reads DGGITQSPKYLFRKEGQNVTLSCEQNLNHDAMYWYRQDPGQGLRLIYYSQIVNDFQKGDIAEGYSVSREKKESFPLTVTSAQKNPTAFYLCASSSGTSDTQYFGPGTRLTVL.

The chain is built from TRBV9 and TRBJ2-3, with 10 nucleotides matching TRBD1. The CDR3 length is 15 residues. J gave up 6 bases and V 4 bases, and 8 bases lay outside the gene matches. Germline values: CDR1 SGDLS, CDR2 YYNGEE. Written as DNA, the CDR3 is TGTGCCAGCAGCCCCGGGACAGGGGCTATGGATACGCAGTATTTT. Amino acids: CASSPGTGAMDTQYF.

V usage is TRBV21-1 and J usage is TRBJ1-2; the table's D call TRBD1 went unverified against the DNA. TRBV21-1 is a recognized pseudogene. The CDR3 has 14 amino acids. For the CDR3, the DNA is TGTGCCAGCAGCAAAGGCCCCAGGTACTCTGGCTACACCTTC. Its protein is CASSKGPRYSGYTF.

The chain links TRBV28 to TRBJ1-3; D unresolved. Trimming stripped 3 bases from V and 10 bases from J, with 10 bases between. The CDR3 totals 12 residues. From germline, CDR1 is MDHEN and CDR2 SYDVKM. The CDR3 coding sequence is TGTGCCAGCAGTTTCCGTTCCGGGACCATATATTTT. Protein sequence: CASSFRSGTIYF.

The V and J genes are TRBV19 and TRBJ1-2, with a weak D call TRBD1 (5 bases). Looked up from germline, CDR1 is LNHDA and CDR2 is SQIVND (reference sequence). There are 10 residues in the CDR3. Trimming cost V 11 bases and J 4 bases, with 8 bases left between them. CDR3 region: CAAGTYGYTF. The CDR3 coding sequence is TGTGCCGCGGGGACCTATGGCTACACCTTC.

By frequency in the sample, this clone is medium-sized. The genes are TRBV2 and TRBJ2-7; no reliable D call. Trimming took 6 bases from V and 2 from J, leaving 5 bases between them. Germline V lookup: CDR1 SNHLY, CDR2 FYNNEI. There are 11 residues in the CDR3. The CDR3 reads CASRAAYEQYF. The DNA for the CDR3 is TGTGCCAGCAGGGCAGCCTACGAGCAGTACTTC.

This clone was observed once. This chain connects TRBV2 to TRBJ2-7, with D perhaps matching TRBD2 (6 bases). Per germline, CDR1 SNHLY and CDR2 FYNNEI. This CDR3 is 16 amino acids long. V was clipped by 6 bases and J by 3 bases, with 21 bases between them. The CDR3 nucleotides are TGTGCCAGCAGGGACCTCGGGGGACTCCAAGACTACGAGCAGTACTTC. Amino acid sequence: CASRDLGGLQDYEQYF. The variable domain in full, completed from reference TRBV2 and TRBJ2-7, reads EPEVTQTPSHQVTQMGQEVILRCVPISNHLYFYWYRQILGQKVEFLVSFYNNEISEKSEIFDDQFSVERPDGSNFTLKIRSTKLEDSAMYFCASRDLGGLQDYEQYFGPGTRLTVT.

The V and J genes are TRBV30 and TRBJ1-2, with 10 positions matching TRBD1. Germline loops: CDR1 GTSNPN, CDR2 SVGIG (reference sequence). Trimming at V came to 2 bases and at J to 4 bases, leaving 7 bases not matched to a gene. The CDR3 totals 15 residues. CDR3 loop: CAWSSTGGGGYGYTF. The CDR3 DNA reads TGTGCCTGGAGTTCGACAGGGGGCGGGGGCTATGGCTACACCTTC.

The chain combines TRBV2 with TRBJ1-3; D is perhaps TRBD1 (5 bases). The CDR3 contains 14 residues. Germline loops: CDR1 SNHLY, CDR2 FYNNEI. Trimming shortened V by 3 bases and J by 0 bases, and 6 bases separated the two germline ends. This chain's CDR3 is CASSDTGSGNTIYF. CDR3 bases: TGTGCCAGCAGTGACACAGGCTCTGGAAACACCATATATTTT.

J is TRBJ1-2 and V is TRBV4-1; no definite D call. Germline CDR1 MGHRA, CDR2 YSYEKL. This CDR3 is built from 14 residues. Trimming took off 0 bases at V and 6 bases at J, with 11 bases between the two ends. In DNA, the CDR3 is TGCGCCAGCAGCCAAGAATGGCAGGCCAATGGCTACACCTTC. Amino acids: CASSQEWQANGYTF.

There are a few counts of this clone. The CDR3 spells CASSLAGVMNTEAFF. The DNA for the CDR3 is TGTGCCAGCAGCTTGGCAGGGGTCATGAACACTGAAGCTTTCTTT. V usage is TRBV5-6 and J usage is TRBJ1-1, with a tentative D call TRBD1 (6 bases). The V end was cut by 0 bases, the J end by 0 bases, with 9 bases between. Germline V gene lookup returns CDR1 SGHDT and CDR2 YYEEEE. This CDR3 is built from 15 residues.

The CDR3 DNA is TGTGCCACCAGTTTCATCAGGGGGGAAGGCAATCAGCCCCAGCATTTT. Its protein is CATSFIRGEGNQPQHF. This chain joins TRBV24-1 and TRBJ1-5; 7 nucleotides align to TRBD1. The germline V gene encodes CDR1 KGHDR and CDR2 SFDVKD. The trim removed 6 bases at V and 2 bases at J, leaving 9 bases unmatched. The CDR3 is made up of 16 amino acids.